Given below is one TCR beta chain in context. This CDR3 is 16 amino acids long. Germline V CDR1 and CDR2: SGDLS, YYNGEE. The trim removed 1 base at V and 3 bases at J, leaving 6 bases unmatched. The data were produced by immunoSEQ multiplex PCR, yet TCRdb's version contains in-frame clones alone and is incomplete. Here the sample spans roughly 30,000 clones, 83% being singletons. These data are taken from a study of sequential checkpoint blockade in melanoma. Study details: Patients were randomized 1:1 to nivolumab-then-ipilimumab or ipilimumab-then-nivolumab first-line. Maintenance nivolumab came after either treatment sequence.

Noted treatment: randomized to nivolumab then ipilimumab (arm A) or the reverse (arm B). DNA-damaging chemotherapy had not been given to any patient beforehand. Sorted cells were live CD3+CD8+, lacking CD19 and CD56, from PBMCs. The sequences come from CD8+ T cells sorted from blood (inferred from file names), collected from a patient given nivolumab and ipilimumab in sequence. This clonotype was obtained from a human donor with melanoma. This chain joins TRBV9 and TRBJ2-7; 11 bases are shared with TRBD1. The CDR3 protein is CASSVSGTGGYYEQYF. The CDR3 DNA follows: TGTGCCAGCAGCGTATCCGGGACAGGGGGGTACTACGAGCAGTACTTC.